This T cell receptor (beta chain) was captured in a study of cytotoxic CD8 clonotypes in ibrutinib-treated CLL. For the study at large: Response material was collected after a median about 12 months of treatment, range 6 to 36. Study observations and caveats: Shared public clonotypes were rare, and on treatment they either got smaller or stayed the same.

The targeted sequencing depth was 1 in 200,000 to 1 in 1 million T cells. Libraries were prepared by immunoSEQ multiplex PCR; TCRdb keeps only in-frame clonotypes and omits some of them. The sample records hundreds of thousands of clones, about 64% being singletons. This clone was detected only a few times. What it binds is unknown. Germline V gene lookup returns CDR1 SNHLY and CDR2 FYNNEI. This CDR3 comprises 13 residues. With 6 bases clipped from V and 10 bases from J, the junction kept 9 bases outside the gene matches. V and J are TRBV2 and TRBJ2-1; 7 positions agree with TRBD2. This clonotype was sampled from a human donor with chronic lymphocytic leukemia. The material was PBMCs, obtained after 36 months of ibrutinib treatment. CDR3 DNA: TGTGCCAGCAGCCCGGGACTAAAGCCCGAGCAGTTCTTC. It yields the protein CASSPGLKPEQFF.